This entry concerns a single TCR beta chain. Original processing notes: Nucleated cell counts were estimated from reference gene primer amplification. Method: immunoSEQ multiplex PCR; TCRdb's copy keeps in-frame clones and lacks some. V and J calls and clone size are given by that table; D and trimming were obtained from the DNA. Of some 200,000 clones in the sample, 85% to 90% were seen once. These data belong to a study of blood T cell repertoires in COVID-19. Study summary: Acute and convalescent COVID-19 specimens originated in the United States, Italy and Spain. The cDNA or gDNA used as material had been derived from T cells, B-cell-depleted T cells, or PBMCs.

The receptor was isolated from a man aged 50 to 59 with acute or convalescent COVID-19. The sequenced sample consisted of peripheral blood.

CDR3 in DNA: TGTGCCAGCAGCTCGGGGACAGGGACCCGTAGGGCTTTCTTT. It codes for CASSSGTGTRRAFF. V is TRBV6-5 and J is TRBJ1-1, with TRBD1 identical over 9 bases. The CDR3 loop spans 14 amino acids. Germline CDR1 and CDR2: MNHEY and SVGAGI. The J segment lost 11 bases and the V segment lost 6 bases, leaving 13 bases of the junction unmatched.